Sequencing of this T cell receptor beta chain was carried out in a study of read filtering for tumor transcriptome and immune sequencing. On the study more broadly: DNase treatment preceded whole-transcriptome library preparation. Findings and limits, study-wide: IR-seq and RNA-seq agreed better without single-read clonotypes. In IR-seq, single-read clonotypes were roughly 80% of clonotypes but approximately 4% of reads. RNA-seq captured clonotypes less deeply and reliably than IR-seq.

This clonotype was detected many times. The antigen remains undetermined. V lost 3 bases and J lost 6, with 11 bases in between. Looked up from germline, CDR1 is SGHDN and CDR2 is FVKESK. There are 13 residues in the CDR3. This library used roughly 430 ng RNA and molecular barcoded adaptors spanning alpha/delta and beta/gamma chains. TCRdb re-derived calls from the reads in MiXCR, one entry per CDR3 protein. This table holds over 40,000 distinct CDR3 sequences, about 12% found once. The rearrangement joins TRBV14 to TRBJ1-1; D may be TRBD1 (6 bases). The receptor was derived from a donor aged 40 or over with multiple myeloma. The material sequenced was a population of CD138-negative cells sorted from bone marrow. The CDR3 is CASSHGGPAEAFF. In DNA form, the CDR3 reads TGTGCCAGCAGCCATGGGGGCCCGGCTGAAGCTTTCTTT.